These 8 T cell receptor beta chains share one sample of origin, sequenced in a study of blood T cell repertoires in COVID-19. Generated by immunoSEQ multiplex PCR, the TCRdb table keeps only in-frame clones and is missing some. The sample includes around 200,000 clones, roughly four fifths seen only once; the top ten take around 9.2%. The sequencing sample was made of PBMCs or T cells enriched from blood (not recorded which). These receptors all come from a middle-aged man who had recovered from COVID-19.

The rearrangement joins TRBV5-4 to TRBJ1-1; D perhaps matches TRBD1 (5 bases). The germline V gene has CDR1 SGHNT and CDR2 YYREEE (reference sequence). The CDR3 has 14 amino acids. V was clipped by 3 bases and J by 5 bases, with 14 bases between them. Here the CDR3 reads CASSSHGGVTEAFF. The CDR3 DNA sequence: TGTGCCAGCAGCTCTCACGGGGGAGTGACTGAAGCTTTCTTT.

CDR3 in amino acids: CASSLMYRNNEKLFF. The CDR3 coding sequence is TGTGCCAGCAGCTTAATGTACAGGAATAATGAAAAACTGTTTTTT. The V call is TRBV5-5, the J call TRBJ1-4; weak D call: TRBD1 (5 bases). Germline V gene data show CDR1 as SGHKS and CDR2 as YYEKEE (reference sequence). There are 15 residues in the CDR3. V lost 2 bases and J 4 bases, leaving 12 bases between the germline ends.

The rearrangement uses TRBV9 and TRBJ2-2; 11 bases map to TRBD2. The CDR3 is made up of 17 amino acids. After removal of 4 bases from V and 7 bases from J, the junction contained 12 bases not matched to a gene. Germline assignment: CDR1 SGDLS and CDR2 YYNGEE. The CDR3 protein is CASSTTLAGVGNGELFF. DNA of the CDR3: TGTGCCAGCAGCACAACACTAGCGGGAGTCGGGAACGGGGAGCTGTTTTTT.

CDR3 sequence: CATATSGRSGNIQYF. CDR3 in DNA: TGTGCCACTGCGACTAGCGGGAGATCCGGAAACATTCAGTACTTC. V is TRBV28 and J is TRBJ2-4; 12 bases match TRBD2. This CDR3 region has 15 residues. Germline V lookup: CDR1 MDHEN, CDR2 SYDVKM. V was clipped by 10 bases and J by 6 bases; unmatched bases: 10.

The chain has TRBV19 and TRBJ2-4; TRBD1 matches at 8 bases. With 8 bases clipped from V and 7 bases from J, the junction kept 13 bases outside the gene matches. Germline CDR1 and CDR2: LNHDA and SQIVND (reference sequence). The CDR3 runs to 15 residues. The CDR3 nucleotides read TGTGCCAGTCTTCTCAGGGGGCAGGGGAGGAACATTCAGTACTTC. Its translation is CASLLRGQGRNIQYF.

This chain connects TRBV7-3 to TRBJ2-1; maybe TRBD2 (5 bases). CDR3 length: 15 residues. CDR1 is SGHTA and CDR2 is FQGTGA in the germline V gene. Trimming removed 6 bases from V and 6 bases from J, with 18 bases in between. The CDR3 DNA sequence: TGTGCCAGCAGTCCCGATCGTCCTAGCCGCAATGAGCAGTTCTTC. It specifies CASSPDRPSRNEQFF. Full variable domain (rest looked up from reference TRBV7-3 and TRBJ2-1): GAGVSQTPSNKVTEKGKYVELRCDPISGHTALYWYRQSLGQGPEFLIYFQGTGAADDSGLPNDRFFAVRPEGSVSTLKIQRTERGDSAVYLCASSPDRPSRNEQFFGPGTRLTVL.

The gene calls are TRBV5-4 and TRBJ2-1, with 7 positions matching TRBD2. This CDR3 spans 15 amino acids. The germline V gene has CDR1 SGHNT and CDR2 YYREEE (reference sequence). V trimming: 0 bases; J trimming: 2 bases; junction bases outside the gene matches: 2. CDR3 loop: CASSLASGAYNEQFF. In nucleotides, the CDR3 is TGTGCCAGCAGCTTGGCCAGCGGGGCCTACAATGAGCAGTTCTTC.

The chain carries TRBV5-1 and TRBJ2-5; D is possibly TRBD1 (7 bases). The V gene lost 0 bases and the J gene lost 5 bases, with 14 bases spanning the gap. This CDR3 has 15 amino acids. CDR1 is SGHRS and CDR2 is YFSETQ in the germline V gene. This CDR3 is CASSLAGQAGETQYF. The CDR3 nucleotides read TGCGCCAGCAGCTTGGCCGGACAGGCGGGGGAGACCCAGTACTTC.